This note documents a single TCR beta chain sequence. Its antigen is not identified. V was shortened by 5 bases and J by 0 bases, with 8 bases between the two germline ends. The CDR3 sequence is 13 residues long. From germline, CDR1 is SGHRS and CDR2 YFSETQ. The table came from immunoSEQ multiplex PCR; TCRdb's copy has only in-frame clones and leaves some out. The sample lists 80,000 to 100,000 clones, around 90% seen once, with 3.9% in the top ten. The data stem from a study of cytomegalovirus exposure and HLA in healthy donors. Study-level background: The 90 to 150 validation repertoires used a platform that matched the one used for the approximately 690 first-cohort repertoires, as a later analysis reported. Study-level findings and limits: As confirmed in vitro, a few CMV-associated chains were specific for CMV antigens. Altogether, 150 or so TCR beta chains were recorded as cytomegalovirus-associated. Subsequent analysis of the 120 or so validation repertoires found a tendency for first-cohort TCR clusters to co-occur.

The chain couples TRBV5-1 to TRBJ1-1; D unclear. The sequencing sample was made of PBMCs. The receptor's source is a woman between 25 and 40 years old in good health and CMV-seronegative. The CDR3 region is CASSGQVNTEAFF. CDR3 nucleotides: TGCGCCAGCAGTGGGCAGGTGAACACTGAAGCTTTCTTT.